A single T cell receptor beta chain is shown here with its context. These data come from a study of control samples from healthy donors and cancer patients. V shed 4 bases and J shed 8 bases, with 6 bases lying between them. The CDR3 is made up of 11 amino acids. Germline CDR1 reads KGHSH; CDR2 reads LQKENI. TCRdb keeps only in-frame clones here, not all; method: immunoSEQ multiplex PCR. Counted here are some 74,000 clones, about 88% occurring once; the ten biggest clones make up approximately 5.1%. The rearrangement joins TRBV18 to TRBJ2-1; D is undetermined. The sample was blood. This clonotype was obtained from a woman aged 50 to 60 in good health. The CDR3 coding sequence is TGTGCCAGCTCACAAAGCCATGAGCAGTTCTTC. Translating it yields CASSQSHEQFF.